Below, one TCR beta chain is given with its context. What it binds is unknown. The data originate from a study of neurological immune-mediated disorders. General study points: Because no CDR3 amino acid sequences were shared across subjects by expanded clones, private repertoires were suggested in all groups.

The V end lost 2 bases, the J end lost 6 bases, and 6 bases lay between the germline ends. Germline lookup yields CDR1 SEHNR and CDR2 FQNEAQ (reference sequence). This CDR3 spans 12 amino acids. Every sequencing run returned over 170 million TCR-beta sequences, which were derived from 15-18 subjects. TCRdb re-derived calls from the 5' RACE reads in MiXCR, one entry per CDR3 protein. The profile shows under 45,000 distinct CDR3 sequences, roughly 3.8% of them singletons. V is TRBV7-9 and J is TRBJ2-3, with unresolved D. This receptor was taken from a man aged 25 to 45 with multiple sclerosis. The sample consisted of PBMCs. In nucleotides, the CDR3 is TGTGCCAGCAGCTTAAGAGTGGATACGCAGTATTTT. Amino acid sequence: CASSLRVDTQYF.